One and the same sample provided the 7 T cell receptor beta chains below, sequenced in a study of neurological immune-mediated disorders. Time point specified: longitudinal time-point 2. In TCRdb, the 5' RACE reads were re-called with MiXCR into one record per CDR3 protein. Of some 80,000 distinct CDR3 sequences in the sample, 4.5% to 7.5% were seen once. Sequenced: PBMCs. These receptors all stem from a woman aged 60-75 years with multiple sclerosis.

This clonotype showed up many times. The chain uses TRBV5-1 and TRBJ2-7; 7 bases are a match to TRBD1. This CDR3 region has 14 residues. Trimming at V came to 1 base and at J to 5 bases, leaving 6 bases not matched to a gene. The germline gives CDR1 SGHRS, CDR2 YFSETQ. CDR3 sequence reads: CASSLMTGTHEQYF. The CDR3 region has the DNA TGCGCCAGCAGCTTGATGACAGGGACCCACGAGCAGTACTTC.

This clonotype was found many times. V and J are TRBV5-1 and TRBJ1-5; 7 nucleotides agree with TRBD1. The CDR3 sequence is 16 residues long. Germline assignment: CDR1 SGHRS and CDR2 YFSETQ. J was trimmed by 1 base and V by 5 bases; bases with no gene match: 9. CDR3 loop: CASSLTGPRSNQPQHF. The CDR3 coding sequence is TGCGCCAGCAGTCTGACAGGGCCCCGCAGCAATCAGCCCCAGCATTTT.

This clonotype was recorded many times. The CDR3 sequence: CASSPAGQGGYTF. Written as DNA, the CDR3 is TGCGCCAGCAGCCCCGCCGGACAGGGAGGCTACACCTTC. The V call is TRBV5-1, the J call TRBJ1-2; 8 bases are shared with TRBD1. Unmatched junction bases numbered 7, after V lost 4 bases and J lost 8 bases. CDR3 length equals 13 residues. Germline-derived CDR1 and CDR2 are SGHRS and YFSETQ. The variable domain in full, completed from reference TRBV5-1 and TRBJ1-2, reads KAGVTQTPRYLIKTRGQQVTLSCSPISGHRSVSWYQQTPGQGLQFLFEYFSETQRNKGNFPGRFSGRQFSNSRSEMNVSTLELGDSALYLCASSPAGQGGYTFGSGTRLTVV.

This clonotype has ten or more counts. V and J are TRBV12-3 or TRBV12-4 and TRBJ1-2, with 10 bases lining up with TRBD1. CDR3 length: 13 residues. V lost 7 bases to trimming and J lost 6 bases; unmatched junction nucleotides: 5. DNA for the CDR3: TGTGCCAGCAATTCCGACAGGGGGCATGGCTACACCTTC. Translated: CASNSDRGHGYTF.

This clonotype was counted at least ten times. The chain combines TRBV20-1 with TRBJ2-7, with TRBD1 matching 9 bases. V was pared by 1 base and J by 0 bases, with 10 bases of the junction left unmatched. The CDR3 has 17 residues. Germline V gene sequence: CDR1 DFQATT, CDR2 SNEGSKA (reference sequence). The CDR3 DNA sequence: TGCAGTGCTAGAGCCCCGGCCCGGGACAGGGCCTCCTACGAGCAGTACTTC. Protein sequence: CSARAPARDRASYEQYF.

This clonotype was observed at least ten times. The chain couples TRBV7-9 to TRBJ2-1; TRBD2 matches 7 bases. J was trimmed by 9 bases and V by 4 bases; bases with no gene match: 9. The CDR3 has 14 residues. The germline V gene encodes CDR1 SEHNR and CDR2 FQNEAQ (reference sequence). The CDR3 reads CASSSGLVRGEQFF. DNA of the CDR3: TGTGCCAGCAGCTCCGGACTAGTACGGGGTGAGCAGTTCTTC. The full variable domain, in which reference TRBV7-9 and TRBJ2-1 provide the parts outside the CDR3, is DTGVSQNPRHKITKRGQNVTFRCDPISEHNRLYWYRQTLGQGPEFLTYFQNEAQLEKSRLLSDRFSAERPKGSFSTLEIQRTEQGDSAMYLCASSSGLVRGEQFFGPGTRLTVL.

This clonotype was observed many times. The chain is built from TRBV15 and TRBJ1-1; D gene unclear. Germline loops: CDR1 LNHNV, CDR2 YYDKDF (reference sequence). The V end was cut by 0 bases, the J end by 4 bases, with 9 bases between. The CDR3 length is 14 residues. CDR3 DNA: TGTGCCACCAGCAGAGAAAGGCAGCGCACTGAAGCTTTCTTT. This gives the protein CATSRERQRTEAFF.